Detailed here is one TCR beta chain. What it binds is unknown. Random hexamers were used to reverse transcribe the RNA input (about 0.45 to 1 ug). TCRdb re-derived calls from the immunoSEQ multiplex PCR reads in MiXCR, one entry per CDR3 protein. The table shows around 71,000 distinct CDR3 sequences, with under 96% occurring only once. The data are from a study of CD8 T cells in Susac syndrome. Trimming at V came to 6 bases and at J to 7 bases, leaving 14 bases not matched to a gene. This CDR3 has 17 residues. General study results and limits: That the number of individuals in its TCR sequencing and HLA analysis was relatively small was acknowledged by the study.

Peripheral blood CD8+ and CD4+ T cells were profiled by TCR beta sequencing. The chain joins TRBV12-3 or TRBV12-4 to TRBJ2-2; the match to TRBD2 covers 10 bases. This sequence originates from a human donor with multiple sclerosis. Input material: CD4+ T cells from PBMCs. In nucleotides, the CDR3 is TGTGCCAGCAGACCGGCTGGGCTAGCGGGGGATGGCGGGGAGCTGTTTTTT. Amino acids: CASRPAGLAGDGGELFF.